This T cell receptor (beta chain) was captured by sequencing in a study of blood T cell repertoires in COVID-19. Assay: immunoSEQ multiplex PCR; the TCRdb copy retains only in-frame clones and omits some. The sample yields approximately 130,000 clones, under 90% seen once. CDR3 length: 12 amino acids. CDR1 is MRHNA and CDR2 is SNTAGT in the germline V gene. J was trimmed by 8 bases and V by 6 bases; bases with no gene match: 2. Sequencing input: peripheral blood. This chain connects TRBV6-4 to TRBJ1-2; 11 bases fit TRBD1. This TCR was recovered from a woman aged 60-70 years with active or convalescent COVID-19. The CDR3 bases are TGTGCCAGCAGGAGGACAGGGGGCGGCTACACCTTC. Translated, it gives CASRRTGGGYTF.